The 30 T cell receptor beta chains below all came from one sample that was sequenced in a study of blood T cell repertoires in COVID-19. Assay: immunoSEQ multiplex PCR; the TCRdb copy retains only in-frame clones and omits some. This table has about 130,000 clones, roughly 80% appearing once. Sequenced: peripheral blood. All receptors derive from a woman younger than 45 who had recovered from COVID-19.

The chain is built from TRBV19 and TRBJ2-7; 10 positions match TRBD1. The CDR3 extends over 18 amino acids. With 7 bases clipped from V and 2 bases from J, the junction kept 17 bases outside the gene matches. Germline V gene sequence: CDR1 LNHDA, CDR2 SQIVND (reference sequence). The CDR3 reads CASTAKWRGTGVPYEQYF. The CDR3, as DNA: TGTGCCAGTACCGCGAAGTGGCGGGGGACAGGGGTTCCCTACGAGCAGTACTTC. The whole variable domain, filled in from reference TRBV19 and TRBJ2-7, reads DGGITQSPKYLFRKEGQNVTLSCEQNLNHDAMYWYRQDPGQGLRLIYYSQIVNDFQKGDIAEGYSVSREKKESFPLTVTSAQKNPTAFYLCASTAKWRGTGVPYEQYFGPGTRLTVT.

The gene calls are TRBV7-9 and TRBJ2-3, with 9 bases that match TRBD2. In germline, CDR1 is SEHNR, CDR2 FQNEAQ (reference sequence). Trimming cost V 5 bases and J 5 bases; bases outside gene matches: 11. The CDR3 is made up of 16 amino acids. CDR3 sequence (DNA): TGTGCCAGCAGCCACCGACTAGCGGAAAGGAAAGATACGCAGTATTTT. Translating it yields CASSHRLAERKDTQYF.

The genes are TRBV2 and TRBJ2-7; 13 bases map to TRBD2. Trimming took 6 bases from V and 5 from J; bases not matched to a gene: 10. The CDR3 extends over 16 amino acids. From germline, CDR1 is SNHLY and CDR2 FYNNEI. The CDR3 nucleotides read TGTGCCAGCAGGGACGCCACTAGCGGGAGGGAAAACGAGCAGTACTTC. It codes for CASRDATSGRENEQYF.

The rearrangement joins TRBV4-1 to TRBJ2-7; a weak D match, TRBD1 (6 bases). V lost 1 base, J lost 0 bases, and 10 bases lay in between. The CDR3 contains 15 residues. Germline loops: CDR1 MGHRA, CDR2 YSYEKL. CDR3 in DNA: TGCGCCAGCAGCCAAGGGACAGAAACCTCCTACGAGCAGTACTTC. Amino acid sequence: CASSQGTETSYEQYF.

This chain uses TRBV5-1 with TRBJ1-1, with TRBD1 identical over 7 bases. CDR1 is SGHRS and CDR2 is YFSETQ in the germline V gene. J gave up 1 base and V 3 bases, and 3 bases lay outside the gene matches. The CDR3 contains 14 residues. The CDR3 is CASSSRQGNTEAFF. Written as DNA, the CDR3 is TGCGCCAGCAGCTCGAGACAGGGGAACACTGAAGCTTTCTTT.

The chain joins TRBV4-2 to TRBJ2-1; D is uncertain. CDR3 length: 16 residues. From germline, CDR1 is LGHNA and CDR2 YNFKEQ. Trimming left V 0 bases short and J 2 bases short, with 11 bases between. The CDR3 region has the DNA TGTGCCAGCAGCCAAGATGCAGTAGAGGCCTACAATGAGCAGTTCTTC. Protein product: CASSQDAVEAYNEQFF.

The gene calls are TRBV3-1 (or the pseudogene TRBV3-2) and TRBJ2-5; 11 bases match TRBD1. V shed 4 bases and J 1 base; nucleotides not matched to a gene: 5. The germline gives CDR1 LGHDT, CDR2 YNNKEL (reference sequence). CDR3 length equals 16 residues. The CDR3 sequence is CASSLLGTGGQETQYF. The CDR3 bases are TGTGCCAGCAGCCTTCTGGGGACAGGGGGCCAAGAGACCCAGTACTTC.

V is TRBV9 and J is TRBJ2-7; tentative D call: TRBD1 (7 bases). CDR1 and CDR2 (germline): SGDLS, YYNGEE. This CDR3 has 14 residues. Trimming took 4 bases from V and 6 from J, leaving 17 bases between them. The CDR3 loop is CASSYLEGAAEQYF. The DNA of the CDR3 is TGTGCCAGCAGCTACTTGGAGGGGGCGGCCGAGCAGTACTTC.

The chain links TRBV14 to TRBJ1-1; D not resolved. The CDR3 is made up of 13 amino acids. Germline CDR1 SGHDN, CDR2 FVKESK. The V end lost 4 bases, the J end lost 6 bases, and 12 bases lay between the germline ends. The CDR3 nucleotides read TGTGCCAGCAGCCTGTTAATTAGCGCTGAAGCTTTCTTT. Protein product: CASSLLISAEAFF.

This clone was picked up one time. The chain has TRBV7-9 and TRBJ1-1; a weak D match, TRBD1 (5 bases). The CDR3 is 17 residues long. The V gene lost 4 bases and the J gene lost 6 bases, with 24 bases spanning the gap. Per germline, CDR1 SEHNR and CDR2 FQNEAQ (reference sequence). The CDR3 region is CASSSIGKEAGGAEAFF. The CDR3 region has the DNA TGTGCCAGCAGCTCAATAGGGAAAGAGGCCGGGGGTGCTGAAGCTTTCTTT.

This rearrangement joins TRBV20-1 to TRBJ1-1, with 7 positions matching TRBD1. From germline, CDR1 is DFQATT and CDR2 SNEGSKA (reference sequence). This CDR3 has 13 residues. The V and J ends lost 6 bases and 4 bases, in that order; junction bases with no gene match: 8. The CDR3 region is CSASKGAGTEAFF. In DNA form, the CDR3 reads TGCAGTGCCAGTAAGGGGGCCGGCACTGAAGCTTTCTTT.

The chain employs TRBV5-1 and TRBJ2-1; D is ambiguous. V was cut by 3 bases and J by 2 bases, with 12 bases left in between. The CDR3 runs to 15 residues. CDR1 and CDR2 from the germline V gene are SGHRS and YFSETQ. The CDR3 loop reads CASSWASSPYNEQFF. The CDR3 DNA sequence: TGCGCCAGCAGCTGGGCCTCATCCCCCTACAATGAGCAGTTCTTC.

A single count supports this clone. The gene calls are TRBV20-1 and TRBJ1-1; D is uncertain. The germline V gene encodes CDR1 DFQATT and CDR2 SNEGSKA (reference sequence). V was pared by 5 bases and J by 3 bases, with 4 bases between. CDR3 length: 10 residues. The CDR3 DNA sequence: TGCAGTGCTCTCCACACTGAAGCTTTCTTT. This sequence encodes CSALHTEAFF.

The chain joins TRBV24-1 to TRBJ2-3; 10 bases agree with TRBD1. Germline CDR1 is KGHDR and CDR2 is SFDVKD. The junction had 17 bases not matched to a gene; V was cut back by 7 bases and J by 2 bases. The CDR3 sequence is 19 residues long. The CDR3: CATSGPGPTGGENTDTQYF. CDR3 nucleotides: TGTGCCACCAGCGGACCTGGGCCGACAGGGGGCGAAAACACAGATACGCAGTATTTT.

The genes are TRBV15 and TRBJ2-5; D unresolved. Germline CDR1 reads LNHNV; CDR2 reads YYDKDF (reference sequence). The CDR3 spans 13 residues. The V end was cut by 0 bases, the J end by 4 bases, with 6 bases between. Here the CDR3 DNA reads TGTGCCACCAGCAGAGATCTAGGAGAGACCCAGTACTTC. Protein sequence: CATSRDLGETQYF.

The table lists this clone with a few counts. The rearrangement links TRBV27 to TRBJ2-1; perhaps TRBD2 as D (5 bases). The germline V gene has CDR1 MNHEY and CDR2 SMNVEV (reference sequence). The V gene lost 2 bases and the J gene lost 6 bases, with 5 bases spanning the gap. The CDR3 length is 12 residues. Written as DNA, the CDR3 is TGTGCCAGCAGTTTAGGGAGCAATGAGCAGTTCTTC. This gives the protein CASSLGSNEQFF.

V usage is TRBV12-3 or TRBV12-4 and J usage is TRBJ2-6; D not certain. This CDR3 region has 13 residues. Trimming removed 6 bases at V and 3 bases at J, with 6 bases between. CDR3: CASSVYGANVLTF. CDR3 coding DNA: TGTGCCAGCAGCGTGTATGGGGCCAACGTCCTGACTTTC.

The rearrangement links TRBV27 to TRBJ2-2; 10 nucleotides line up with TRBD1. CDR3 size: 16 residues. The germline CDR1 and CDR2 sequences are MNHEY and SMNVEV (reference sequence). J gave up 7 bases and V 6 bases, and 11 bases lay outside the gene matches. The CDR3 DNA reads TGTGCCAGCAGGGACCGGGACAGGGGTATTAACGGGGAGCTGTTTTTT. Protein product: CASRDRDRGINGELFF.

V gene TRBV30 combines with J gene TRBJ2-7; 12 bases align to TRBD2. V lost 2 bases and J lost 3; bases outside the gene matches: 11. CDR1 GTSNPN and CDR2 SVGIG come from the germline V gene (reference sequence). The CDR3 has 17 amino acids. The CDR3 is CAWSFASGGANRYEQYF. The CDR3 DNA sequence: TGTGCCTGGAGTTTCGCTAGCGGGGGGGCCAATCGCTACGAGCAGTACTTC.

The chain couples TRBV5-5 to TRBJ2-5, with a possible D match to TRBD2 (5 bases). V lost 1 base to trimming and J lost 1 base, with 8 bases between them. The germline V gene encodes CDR1 SGHKS and CDR2 YYEKEE (reference sequence). This CDR3 has 14 amino acids. This CDR3 reads CASSLPGSQETQYF. For the CDR3, the DNA is TGTGCCAGCAGCTTGCCGGGGAGCCAAGAGACCCAGTACTTC. Combining the CDR3 with reference TRBV5-5 and TRBJ2-5 gives the whole variable domain DAGVTQSPTHLIKTRGQQVTLRCSPISGHKSVSWYQQVLGQGPQFIFQYYEKEERGRGNFPDRFSARQFPNYSSELNVNALLLGDSALYLCASSLPGSQETQYFGPGTRLLVL.

V is TRBV4-1 and J is TRBJ2-7; 11 positions match TRBD2. This CDR3 is built from 16 residues. Per germline, CDR1 MGHRA and CDR2 YSYEKL. With V trimmed by 4 bases and J by 2 bases, 7 bases remained unmatched. The CDR3 reads CASSPDLSGRAYEQYF. The CDR3, as DNA: TGCGCCAGCAGCCCCGACCTTAGCGGGAGGGCCTACGAGCAGTACTTC.

This clone showed up just a few times. V usage is TRBV25-1 and J usage is TRBJ1-1, with unresolved D. The V end lost 3 bases, the J end lost 3 bases, and 17 bases lay between the germline ends. CDR1 is MGHDK, CDR2 SYGVNS, per germline. CDR3 size: 16 residues. This CDR3 is CASSDDTATGDTEAFF. CDR3 DNA: TGTGCCAGCAGTGACGACACAGCTACCGGGGACACTGAAGCTTTCTTT.

The V and J genes are TRBV18 and TRBJ1-2, with D perhaps matching TRBD1 (6 bases). Trimming removed 2 bases from V and 4 bases from J, with 23 bases in between. Per germline, CDR1 KGHSH and CDR2 LQKENI. This CDR3 contains 18 residues. CDR3 amino acids: CASSPKVERRGGGYGYTF. Written as DNA, the CDR3 is TGTGCCAGCTCACCAAAGGTCGAAAGGCGCGGGGGCGGCTATGGCTACACCTTC.

The J gene is TRBJ2-7, the V gene TRBV15, with 14 bases aligning to TRBD2. The CDR3 sequence is 19 residues long. Germline V gives CDR1 LNHNV, CDR2 YYDKDF (reference sequence). V was clipped by 0 bases and J by 2 bases; unmatched bases: 9. CDR3: CATSRDEGLAGVLAYEQYF. DNA for the CDR3: TGTGCCACCAGCAGAGATGAGGGACTAGCGGGGGTTCTGGCCTACGAGCAGTACTTC.

Notes on this clone: Distinct nucleotide sequences in the sample also encode this CDR3. The chain is built from TRBV18 and TRBJ1-6; D gene uncertain. Germline V lookup: CDR1 KGHSH, CDR2 LQKENI. With 3 bases removed from V and 1 base from J, the gap between germline ends came to 7 bases. There are 15 residues in the CDR3. DNA for the CDR3: TGTGCCAGCTCACCGTCCGGGTCCTATAATTCACCCCTCCACTTT. Amino acid sequence: CASSPSGSYNSPLHF. Supplemented by reference TRBV18 and TRBJ1-6, the full variable domain reads NAGVMQNPRHLVRRRGQEARLRCSPMKGHSHVYWYRQLPEEGLKFMVYLQKENIIDESGMPKERFSAEFPKEGPSILRIQQVVRGDSAAYFCASSPSGSYNSPLHFGNGTRLTVT.

The chain is built from TRBV19 and TRBJ2-7; 8 nucleotides line up with TRBD1. Germline lookup yields CDR1 LNHDA and CDR2 SQIVND (reference sequence). The CDR3 length is 17 residues. V lost 1 base and J lost 2; bases outside the gene matches: 10. The CDR3 DNA reads TGTGCCAGTAGTATAGCTTCAGGGGGCGAAGCCCCCTACGAGCAGTACTTC. It translates to CASSIASGGEAPYEQYF.

This chain links TRBV6-5 with TRBJ2-4; a possible D gene is TRBD1 (5 bases). This CDR3 has 14 amino acids. Trimming removed 7 bases at V and 9 bases at J, with 19 bases between. CDR1 and CDR2 (germline): MNHEY, SVGAGI. The CDR3 coding sequence is TGTGCCAGCACTCTGGGCAGGGCAGGATCCATTCAGTACTTC. Translating it yields CASTLGRAGSIQYF.

The V call is TRBV7-9, the J call TRBJ1-1; maybe TRBD1 (6 bases). The CDR3 loop spans 13 amino acids. CDR1 is SEHNR and CDR2 is FQNEAQ in the germline V gene (reference sequence). V lost 1 base and J lost 11, with 14 bases in between. The DNA for the CDR3 is TGTGCCAGCAGCTTAGGGTCAGGGGTGGAGGCTTTCTTT. It yields the protein CASSLGSGVEAFF.

V is TRBV10-3 and J is TRBJ2-1; 10 nucleotides align to TRBD2. The length of the CDR3 is 17 residues. J gave up 4 bases and V 0 bases, and 6 bases lay outside the gene matches. The V gene's germline CDR1 is ENHRY and CDR2 SYGVKD. The CDR3 here is CAISESEAGGRYNEQFF. As DNA, the CDR3 is TGTGCCATCAGTGAGTCTGAAGCGGGGGGGCGGTACAATGAGCAGTTCTTC.

This sequence joins TRBV4-1 and TRBJ2-1; a possible D gene is TRBD2 (6 bases). V lost 0 bases and J lost 4, with 13 bases in between. This CDR3 has 16 amino acids. Germline V gene sequence: CDR1 MGHRA, CDR2 YSYEKL. The CDR3 DNA reads as TGCGCCAGCAGCCAAGAGGGTAGTAGCGGATACAATGAGCAGTTCTTC. Its protein product is CASSQEGSSGYNEQFF.